Listed below are T cell receptor beta chains from one sample, sequenced in a study of Tregs in tolerant kidney transplant recipients. Profiled with immunoSEQ multiplex PCR; TCRdb holds only in-frame clones, not every one. Of over 55,000 clones listed, around four fifths were seen once; the top ten hold under 6.5%. Sequencing was performed on CD4+ T cells from blood. These receptor sequences come from a human donor in good health. Each CDR3 is given with its conserved first and last residue. The order of the fields is D gene, J gene, clone size, V gene, CDR3 DNA, CDR3 protein. The D gene is left open where the match is weak. The size field is filled for only some rows; it gives once, few, many or a size class.

TRBD2 | TRBJ2-1 | . | TRBV11-2 | TGTGCCAGCAGCGCTAGCGGGGGGGCGGAGGCGAAGCAGTTCTTC | CASSASGGAEAKQFF
TRBD1 | TRBJ2-7 | . | TRBV5-1 | TGCGCCAGCAGCTTAGGACAGGACGACGAGCAGTACTTC | CASSLGQDDEQYF
. | TRBJ2-7 | . | TRBV9 | TGTGCCAGCAGCGGGCCTTCCTACGAGCAGTACTTC | CASSGPSYEQYF
. | TRBJ1-1 | . | TRBV18 | TGTGCCAGCTCACTACCTCCGGGACACCAGAACACTGAAGCTTTCTTT | CASSLPPGHQNTEAFF
. | TRBJ2-7 | once | TRBV7-9 | TGTGCCAGCAGCCGTTATAATCCGGGACGGAAATACGAGCAGTACTTC | CASSRYNPGRKYEQYF
. | TRBJ2-1 | . | TRBV27 | TGTGCCAGCAGTTCCAGGACTACTAATGAGCAGTTCTTC | CASSSRTTNEQFF
TRBD2 | TRBJ2-2 | . | TRBV27 | TGTGCCAGCAGTTCAGTCCCCGGACTAGCGGGGGCCGGATACACCGGGGAGCTGTTTTTT | CASSSVPGLAGAGYTGELFF
. | TRBJ1-1 | . | TRBV7-9 | TGTGCCAGCGGACCCACAAATCAGGGGACTGAAGCTTTCTTT | CASGPTNQGTEAFF
. | TRBJ2-2 | . | TRBV7-3 | TGTGCCAGCAGCTTACACAGCACCGGGGAGCTGTTTTTT | CASSLHSTGELFF
. | TRBJ2-7 | . | TRBV6-1 | TGTGCCAGCAGCAGGGGATGGGGTTGGTACGAGCAGTACTTC | CASSRGWGWYEQYF
. | TRBJ1-2 | . | TRBV5-1 | TGCGCCAGCAGCTTACAACAGGGTTTAGGGGGAGGCTACACCTTC | CASSLQQGLGGGYTF
. | TRBJ1-6 | . | TRBV27 | TGTGCCAGCAAAACTTCCTCCCGAGGGACGCCTTCTTCACCCCTCCACTTT | CASKTSSRGTPSSPLHF
. | TRBJ1-4 | . | TRBV7-6 | TGTGCCAGCAGCCAACCACGCGGCATCAGCGGCTTTCGGCGTGGTTGGGAAAAACTGTTTTTT | CASSQPRGISGFRRGWEKLFF
. | TRBJ2-3 | . | TRBV28 | TGTGCCAGCAGTTTATATTTCACAGATACGCAGTATTTT | CASSLYFTDTQYF
. | TRBJ2-3 | . | TRBV19 | TGTGCCAGTACCCCAACTAGGACGACTACAGATACGCAGTATTTT | CASTPTRTTTDTQYF
. | TRBJ2-5 | . | TRBV11-2 | TGTGCCAGCAGCTTAGTGGTGGGCCCTCTACAAGAGACCCAGTACTTC | CASSLVVGPLQETQYF
. | TRBJ1-6 | . | TRBV30 | TGTGCCTGGAGTGGTATGGACCCTAGCTCCTATAATTCACCCCTCCACTTT | CAWSGMDPSSYNSPLHF
TRBD2 | TRBJ2-1 | . | TRBV30 | TGTGCCTGGAGTGCCACCTACGGGACTAGCGGGAGAGATGAGCAGTTCTTC | CAWSATYGTSGRDEQFF
. | TRBJ1-1 | once | TRBV20-1 | TGCAGTGCTAGTTCCGGACGGGGAGCTTTCTTT | CSASSGRGAFF
. | TRBJ2-7 | . | TRBV19 | TGTGCCAGTAGTCCTCGGGCAGGGGAATCCTACGAGCAGTACTTC | CASSPRAGESYEQYF
TRBD1 | TRBJ1-2 | . | TRBV6-6 | TGTGCCAGCAGTTACAAGACAGGGTGGTATGGCTACACCTTC | CASSYKTGWYGYTF